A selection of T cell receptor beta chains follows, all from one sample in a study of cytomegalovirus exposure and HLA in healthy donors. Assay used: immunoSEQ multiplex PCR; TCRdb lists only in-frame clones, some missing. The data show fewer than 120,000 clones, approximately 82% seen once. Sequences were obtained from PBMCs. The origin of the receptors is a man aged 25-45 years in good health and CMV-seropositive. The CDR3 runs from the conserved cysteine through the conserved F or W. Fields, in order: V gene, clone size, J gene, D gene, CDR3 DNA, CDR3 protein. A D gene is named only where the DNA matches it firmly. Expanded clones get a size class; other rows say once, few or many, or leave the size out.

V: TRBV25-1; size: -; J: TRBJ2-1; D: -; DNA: TGTGCCAGCAGTGAGAGGGTTGGGCGCCATGAGCAGTTCTTC; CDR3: CASSERVGRHEQFF
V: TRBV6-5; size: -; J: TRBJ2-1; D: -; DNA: TGTGCCAGCAGTTACTCGGGGACAAATACCTACAATGAGCAGTTCTTC; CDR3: CASSYSGTNTYNEQFF
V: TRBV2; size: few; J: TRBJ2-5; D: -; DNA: TGTGCCAGCCTTTCCACAGGGACCCAAGAGACCCAGTACTTC; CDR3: CASLSTGTQETQYF
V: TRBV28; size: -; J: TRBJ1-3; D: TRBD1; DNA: TGTGCCAGCAGTTTAGGACAGGGGGCGAACACCATATATTTT; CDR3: CASSLGQGANTIYF
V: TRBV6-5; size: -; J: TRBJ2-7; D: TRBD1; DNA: TGTGCCAGCAGTTTCGCCGGGACAGCTACCTACGAGCAGTACTTC; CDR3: CASSFAGTATYEQYF
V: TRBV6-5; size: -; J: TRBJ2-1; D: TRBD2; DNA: TGTGCCAGCAGTTACTCGCCTAGCGGGGGGGCCCTGAAGTTCTTC; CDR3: CASSYSPSGGALKFF
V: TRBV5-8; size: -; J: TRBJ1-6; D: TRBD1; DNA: TGTGCCAGCAGCCTTGGACAGGGTAGCGTAGATAATTCACCCCTCCACTTT; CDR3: CASSLGQGSVDNSPLHF
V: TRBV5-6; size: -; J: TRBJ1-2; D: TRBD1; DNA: TGTGCCAGCAGCTTGGTAGGGACAGGGAATCCCCGCTTTGGCTACACCTTC; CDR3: CASSLVGTGNPRFGYTF
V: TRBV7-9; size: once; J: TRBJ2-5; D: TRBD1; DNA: TGTGCCAGCAGCTTAGGGACAGGGGGAAAAGAGACCCAGTACTTC; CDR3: CASSLGTGGKETQYF
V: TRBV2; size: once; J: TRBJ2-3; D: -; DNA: TGTGCCAGCAGTGAAGTTGGCGGGCCAGATACGCAGTATTTT; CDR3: CASSEVGGPDTQYF
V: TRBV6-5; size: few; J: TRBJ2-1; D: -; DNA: TGTGCCAGCAGTTACGCGGCTGAGCAGTTCTTC; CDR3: CASSYAAEQFF
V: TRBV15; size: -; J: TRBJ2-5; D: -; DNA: TGTGCCACCGAGAACAGGTTCCAAGAGACCCAGTACTTC; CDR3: CATENRFQETQYF
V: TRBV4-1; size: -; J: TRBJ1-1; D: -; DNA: TGCGCCAGCAGCCCCGTCCGAGAGAACACTGAAGCTTTCTTT; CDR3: CASSPVRENTEAFF
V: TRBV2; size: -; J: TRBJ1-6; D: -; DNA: TGTGCCAGCAGTGAAGGCAGGGCGGCCCTCCACTTT; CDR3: CASSEGRAALHF
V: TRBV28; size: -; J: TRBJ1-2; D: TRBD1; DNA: TGTGCCAGCAGTCCCCCACAGGGGGTAAAGGGCTACACCTTC; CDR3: CASSPPQGVKGYTF
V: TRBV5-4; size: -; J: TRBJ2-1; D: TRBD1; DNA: TGTGCCAGCAGAAGGGGGCCAGAGCAGTTCTTC; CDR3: CASRRGPEQFF
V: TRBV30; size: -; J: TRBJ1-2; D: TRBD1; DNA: TGTGCCTGGAGCGGACAGGGGGGAGCTAACTATGGCTACACCTTC; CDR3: CAWSGQGGANYGYTF
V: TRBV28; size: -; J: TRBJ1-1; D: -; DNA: TGTGCCAGCAGGAGGTATCGGGGTGAAGCTTTCTTT; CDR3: CASRRYRGEAFF
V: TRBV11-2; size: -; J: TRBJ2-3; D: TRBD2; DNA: TGTGCCAGCAGCATGGGGTCCCTGACTAGCGGGCGCACAGATACGCAGTATTTT; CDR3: CASSMGSLTSGRTDTQYF
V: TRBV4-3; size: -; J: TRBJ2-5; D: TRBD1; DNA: TGCGCCAGCAGGAAAACCGGGACAGCACAAGAGACCCAGTACTTC; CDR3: CASRKTGTAQETQYF
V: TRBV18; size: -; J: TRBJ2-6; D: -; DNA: TGTGCCAGCTCACTTAACAACAGGGTTGGGGCCAACGTCCTGACTTTC; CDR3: CASSLNNRVGANVLTF
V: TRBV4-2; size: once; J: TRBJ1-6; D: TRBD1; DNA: TGTGCCAGCAGCCAAGACCTGACAGGGTTTAATTCACCCCTCCACTTT; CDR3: CASSQDLTGFNSPLHF
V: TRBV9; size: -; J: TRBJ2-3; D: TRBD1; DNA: TGTGCCAGCACCACCTCGGGACAGGGCACAGATACGCAGTATTTT; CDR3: CASTTSGQGTDTQYF
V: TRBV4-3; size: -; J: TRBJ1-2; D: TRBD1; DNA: TGCGCCAGCAGCCAGGGACAGGGGGAAATCTATGGCTACACCTTC; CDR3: CASSQGQGEIYGYTF
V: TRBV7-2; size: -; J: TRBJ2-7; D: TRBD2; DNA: TGTGCCAGCAGTCCTGACGGGGGGGGATCCTACGAGCAGTACTTC; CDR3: CASSPDGGGSYEQYF
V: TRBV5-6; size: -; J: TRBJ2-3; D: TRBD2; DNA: TGTGCCAGCAGCTTGGAGCTAGCGGGGGCCCGCACAGATACGCAGTATTTT; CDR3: CASSLELAGARTDTQYF
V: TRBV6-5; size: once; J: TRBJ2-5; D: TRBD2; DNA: TGTGCCAGCAGTCCTAGCGGGGGGCGGGAAGAGACCCAGTACTTC; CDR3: CASSPSGGREETQYF
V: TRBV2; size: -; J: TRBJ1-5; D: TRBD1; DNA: TGTGCCAGCAGCCCCGGGACAGGGGGCTATCAGCCCCAGCATTTT; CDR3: CASSPGTGGYQPQHF
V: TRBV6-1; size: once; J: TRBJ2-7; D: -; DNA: TGTGCCAGCAGTGAAGTGAGCGCCCGCGAGCAGTACTTC; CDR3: CASSEVSAREQYF
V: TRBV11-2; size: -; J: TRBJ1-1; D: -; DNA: TGTGCCAGCAGCCGAATACAGGGTCTGGGGGTTGAAGCTTTCTTT; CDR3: CASSRIQGLGVEAFF
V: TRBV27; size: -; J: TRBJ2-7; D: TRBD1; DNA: TGTGCCAGCAGTTCCTACCGGGACAGGGGGCTAGATAGCGACGAGCAGTACTTC; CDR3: CASSSYRDRGLDSDEQYF
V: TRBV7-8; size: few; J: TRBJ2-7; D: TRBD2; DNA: TGTGCCAGCAGCTTAGGGTCAGCGGGGGGAACCTACGAGCAGTACTTC; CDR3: CASSLGSAGGTYEQYF
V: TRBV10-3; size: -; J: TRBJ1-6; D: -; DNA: TGTGCCATCAGTGAGTCGAGGTCTGATTCACCCCTCCACTTC; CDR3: CAISESRSDSPLHF
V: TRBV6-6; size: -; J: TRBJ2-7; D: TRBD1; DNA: TGTGCCAGCAGTTCCGCCGGACAGGGTCCCTACGAGCAGTACTTC; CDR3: CASSSAGQGPYEQYF
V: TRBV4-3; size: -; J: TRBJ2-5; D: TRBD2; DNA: TGCGCCAGCAGCCAAGATCGGGCGGGGGGGCCCCAAGAGACCCAGTACTTC; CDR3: CASSQDRAGGPQETQYF
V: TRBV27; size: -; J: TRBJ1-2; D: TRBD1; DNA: TGTGCCAGCAGCCCCGACAGGGTTAACTATGGCTACACCTTC; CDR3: CASSPDRVNYGYTF
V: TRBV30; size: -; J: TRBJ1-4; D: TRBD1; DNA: TGTGCCTGGAGTAGGACGGACAGGAAGGACGAAAAACTGTTTTTT; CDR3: CAWSRTDRKDEKLFF
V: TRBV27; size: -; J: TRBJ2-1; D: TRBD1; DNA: TGTGCCAGCAGTCCGCCAGACAGGGTCTTGGGCAATGAGCAGTTCTTC; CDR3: CASSPPDRVLGNEQFF
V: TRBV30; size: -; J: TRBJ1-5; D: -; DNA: TGTGCCTGGAGTGCTTCTGAGGGCGGTCAGCCCCGGCATTTT; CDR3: CAWSASEGGQPRHF
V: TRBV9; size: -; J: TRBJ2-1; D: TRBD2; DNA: TGTGCCAGCAGCCGCGACCCCCTACTAGCGGGGATGTACAATGAGCAGTTCTTC; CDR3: CASSRDPLLAGMYNEQFF
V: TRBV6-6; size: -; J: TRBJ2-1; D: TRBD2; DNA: TGTGCCAGCAGTGGCCTCGCTAGCGGGGGGCTGAATGAGCAGTTCTTC; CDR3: CASSGLASGGLNEQFF
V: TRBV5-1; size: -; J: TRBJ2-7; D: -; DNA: TGCGCCAGCAGCTCGCGGGCCGGGACCTACGAGCAGTACTTC; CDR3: CASSSRAGTYEQYF
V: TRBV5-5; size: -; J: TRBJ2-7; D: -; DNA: TGTGCCAGCAGCTTGGAAGGGGGTTTTCGTTCCGAGCAGTACTTC; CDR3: CASSLEGGFRSEQYF
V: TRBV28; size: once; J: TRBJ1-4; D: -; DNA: TGTGCCAGCAGCCGACGACTCGGGGCAACTAATGAAAAACTGTTTTTT; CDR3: CASSRRLGATNEKLFF
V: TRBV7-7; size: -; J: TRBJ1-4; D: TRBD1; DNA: TGTGCCAGCAGTCGGGACAGCAATGAAAAACTGTTTTTT; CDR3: CASSRDSNEKLFF
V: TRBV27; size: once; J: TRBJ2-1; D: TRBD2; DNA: TGTGCCAGCAGTTTAGTGACTAGCGGGGGGGTCAATGAGCAGTTCTTC; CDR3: CASSLVTSGGVNEQFF
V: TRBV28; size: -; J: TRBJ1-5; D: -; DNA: TGTGCCAGCAGCTCTCTACCTGGGGGAGGTCAGCCCCAGCATTTT; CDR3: CASSSLPGGGQPQHF
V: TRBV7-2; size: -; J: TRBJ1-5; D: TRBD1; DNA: TGTGCCAGCAGCTTACCAGGGGGACAGCCCCAGCATTTT; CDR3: CASSLPGGQPQHF
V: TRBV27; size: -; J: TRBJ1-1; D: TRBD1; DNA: TGTGCCAGCAGTTTCGGGACAGCGAACACTGAAGCTTTCTTT; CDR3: CASSFGTANTEAFF
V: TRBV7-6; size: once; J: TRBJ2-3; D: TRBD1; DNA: TGTGCCAGCAGCAATGCTTGGGACAGGGAATCAGATACGCAGTATTTT; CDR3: CASSNAWDRESDTQYF
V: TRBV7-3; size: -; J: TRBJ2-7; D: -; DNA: TGTGCCAGCAGCTCCGCGCCGGGGGATTACGAGCAGTACTTC; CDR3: CASSSAPGDYEQYF
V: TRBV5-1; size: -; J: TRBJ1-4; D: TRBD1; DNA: TGCGCCAGCAGCCTGACAGGGGTTGCAACTAATGAAAAACTGTTTTTT; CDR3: CASSLTGVATNEKLFF
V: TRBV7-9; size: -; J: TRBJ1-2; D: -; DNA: TGTGCCAGCAGCTCGCGACGGACGTCGGGGTCTAACTATGGCTACACCTTC; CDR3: CASSSRRTSGSNYGYTF
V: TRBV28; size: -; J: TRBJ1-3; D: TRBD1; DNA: TGTGCCAGCAGGGGGGACAGGGACCTGGGAAACACCATATATTTT; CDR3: CASRGDRDLGNTIYF
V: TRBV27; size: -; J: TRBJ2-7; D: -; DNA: TGTGCCAGCAGTCTCCTTGGGGGGGGGCGCTACGAGCAGTACTTC; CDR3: CASSLLGGGRYEQYF
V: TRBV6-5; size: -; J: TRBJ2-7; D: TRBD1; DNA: TGTGCCAGCAGTTACCCTTCCGGGACAGGAACCTACGAGCAGTACTTC; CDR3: CASSYPSGTGTYEQYF
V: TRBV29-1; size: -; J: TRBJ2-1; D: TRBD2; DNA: TGCAGCGTTGAAGGACTAGCGGGGATCTACAATGAGCAGTTCTTC; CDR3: CSVEGLAGIYNEQFF
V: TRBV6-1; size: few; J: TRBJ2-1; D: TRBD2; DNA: TGTGCCAGCAGTGAAGCGGGGTGGCTAGCGGGGGGGTACAATGAGCAGTTCTTC; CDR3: CASSEAGWLAGGYNEQFF
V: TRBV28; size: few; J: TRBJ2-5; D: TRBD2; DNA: TGTGCCAGCTCTCCGCGGGGGGGCTTGGTTACCCAGTACTTC; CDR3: CASSPRGGLVTQYF
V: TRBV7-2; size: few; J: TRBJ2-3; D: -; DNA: TGTGCCAGCAGCTTAGGGAGGGTCAGCACAGATACGCAGTATTTT; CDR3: CASSLGRVSTDTQYF